Listed below are T cell receptor beta chains from one sample, sequenced in a study of blood T cell repertoires in COVID-19. Only in-frame clones appear in the TCRdb table, and some are missing; sequencing was by immunoSEQ multiplex PCR. In the table there are some 50,000 clones, approximately 90% of which are singletons. Sequencing was done on a sample of PBMCs or T cells enriched from blood (not recorded which). These TCRs come from a woman in her fifties or sixties who had recovered from COVID-19. Both conserved end residues are part of each CDR3. D genes are given only for firm matches. Some rows have no size entry. The others give once, few or many, or a class for an expanded clone.

size	D	V	J	CDR3	DNA
.	.	TRBV19	TRBJ1-3	CASSARGPTASGNTIYF	TGTGCCAGTAGTGCTAGGGGCCCGACAGCCTCTGGAAACACCATATATTTT
.	.	TRBV4-3	TRBJ1-1	CASSQGGGAATEAFF	TGCGCCAGCAGCCAAGGAGGGGGTGCGGCCACTGAAGCTTTCTTT
.	.	TRBV5-6	TRBJ1-6	CASSLSPASANNSPLHF	TGTGCCAGCAGCTTGTCCCCAGCGTCAGCAAATAATTCACCCCTCCACTTT
.	.	TRBV29-1	TRBJ2-1	CSGRTANEQFF	TGCAGCGGCCGGACAGCGAATGAGCAGTTCTTC
.	.	TRBV7-2	TRBJ1-1	CAGSSSQGPDTEAFF	TGTGCCGGCAGCTCCTCACAGGGTCCAGACACTGAAGCTTTCTTT
.	.	TRBV6-6	TRBJ2-5	CASSLEVEKTQYF	TGTGCCAGCAGTTTAGAGGTCGAAAAGACCCAGTACTTC
.	.	TRBV11-2	TRBJ2-5	CASSSTARETQYF	TGTGCCAGCAGCTCTACAGCCCGGGAGACCCAGTACTTC
.	TRBD1	TRBV6-6	TRBJ2-7	CASITTGTGYYEQYF	TGTGCCAGCATCACTACCGGGACAGGGTACTACGAGCAGTACTTC
.	.	TRBV3-1/TRBV3-2	TRBJ2-1	CASSQEGGSYNEQFF	TGTGCCAGCAGCCAAGAAGGCGGATCCTACAATGAGCAGTTCTTC
.	.	TRBV28	TRBJ1-3	CASSLGQGAGNTIYF	TGTGCCAGCAGTTTGGGGCAGGGTGCTGGAAACACCATATATTTT
.	.	TRBV7-9	TRBJ1-3	CASSLKGDPSSGNTIYF	TGTGCCAGCAGCTTAAAAGGGGATCCGAGCTCTGGAAACACCATATATTTT
.	TRBD2	TRBV2	TRBJ2-3	CASSLAGDTQYF	TGTGCCAGCAGCCTAGCGGGAGATACGCAGTATTTT
.	.	TRBV30	TRBJ2-5	CAWSPQETQYF	TGTGCCTGGAGTCCTCAAGAGACCCAGTACTTC
.	TRBD1	TRBV18	TRBJ1-1	CASSPRQGPNTEAFF	TGTGCCAGCTCACCGCGACAGGGACCAAACACTGAAGCTTTCTTT
.	.	TRBV27	TRBJ2-6	CASSLTGMRGANVLTF	TGTGCCAGCAGTTTAACAGGGATGCGTGGGGCCAACGTCCTGACTTTC
.	TRBD1	TRBV6-5	TRBJ1-5	CASTRQGTSNQPQHF	TGTGCCAGTACTCGACAGGGAACTAGCAATCAGCCCCAGCATTTT
.	TRBD1	TRBV11-2	TRBJ2-7	CASSLGVGRQGALTYEQYF	TGTGCCAGCAGCTTAGGGGTTGGGCGACAGGGTGCACTAACCTACGAGCAGTACTTC
.	TRBD1	TRBV7-2	TRBJ1-5	CASSLSTGNQPQHF	TGTGCCAGCAGCTTATCGACAGGGAATCAGCCCCAGCATTTT
.	TRBD2	TRBV3-1/TRBV3-2	TRBJ2-5	CASSQPGLAGGGETQYF	TGTGCCAGCAGCCAACCGGGACTAGCGGGGGGAGGGGAGACCCAGTACTTC
.	.	TRBV29-1	TRBJ2-7	CSAEGLEYEQYF	TGCAGCGCTGAGGGGCTCGAGTACGAGCAGTACTTC
.	.	TRBV3-1/TRBV3-2	TRBJ1-2	CASSQGQNLYRYTF	TGTGCCAGCAGCCAAGGGCAGAACCTTTATCGCTACACCTTC
.	.	TRBV2	TRBJ1-5	CASTRTSSQPQHF	TGTGCCAGCACCCGAACGTCGAGTCAGCCCCAGCATTTT
.	.	TRBV19	TRBJ2-3	CASSKRVTSTDTQYF	TGTGCCAGTAGTAAACGGGTAACTAGCACAGATACGCAGTATTTT
.	.	TRBV19	TRBJ2-1	CASSMGGAGYNEQFF	TGTGCCAGTAGTATGGGGGGGGCCGGCTACAATGAGCAGTTCTTC
few	.	TRBV10-3	TRBJ2-5	CAISESEGVGWTGPQETQYF	TGTGCCATCAGTGAGTCGGAGGGGGTAGGTTGGACAGGCCCTCAAGAGACCCAGTACTTC
.	TRBD2	TRBV6-1	TRBJ2-3	CASSGLLAGVVDTQYF	TGTGCCAGCAGTGGTCTACTAGCGGGAGTGGTAGATACGCAGTATTTT
few	TRBD2	TRBV5-4	TRBJ2-3	CASSPRLAGGPGTDTQYF	TGTGCCAGCAGCCCACGACTAGCGGGGGGGCCGGGCACAGATACGCAGTATTTT
.	.	TRBV6-5	TRBJ2-6	CASSFSQSGANVLTF	TGTGCCAGCAGTTTCAGTCAATCTGGGGCCAACGTCCTGACTTTC
.	.	TRBV18	TRBJ1-1	CASSPISAGSATEAFF	TGTGCCAGCTCACCAATCTCGGCAGGCTCGGCCACTGAAGCTTTCTTT
.	TRBD1	TRBV27	TRBJ1-5	CASTTGVQPQHF	TGTGCCAGCACGACAGGGGTACAGCCCCAGCATTTT
.	.	TRBV5-8	TRBJ2-7	CASSPRDRREYEQYF	TGTGCCAGCAGCCCCCGGGACCGGAGGGAGTACGAGCAGTACTTC
.	TRBD1	TRBV7-2	TRBJ1-6	CASSLSGGWSFSPLHF	TGTGCCAGCAGCTTATCAGGGGGCTGGAGTTTTTCACCCCTCCACTTT
.	TRBD1	TRBV18	TRBJ1-3	CASSPLQGADSGNTIYF	TGTGCCAGCTCACCACTACAGGGGGCCGACTCTGGAAACACCATATATTTT
once	.	TRBV4-2	TRBJ1-4	CASSQGDGGNEKLFF	TGTGCCAGCAGCCAAGGAGATGGTGGTAATGAAAAACTGTTTTTT
.	TRBD1	TRBV3-1/TRBV3-2	TRBJ1-5	CASSQERDLRDRIYRNQPQHF	TGTGCCAGCAGCCAAGAACGGGATCTTCGGGACAGAATATATCGCAATCAGCCCCAGCATTTT
.	.	TRBV6-5	TRBJ1-3	CASSSRPGAIGNTIYF	TGTGCCAGCAGTTCCCGGCCAGGTGCCATAGGAAACACCATATATTTT
.	.	TRBV6-5	TRBJ2-1	CASRPRSGYNEQFF	TGTGCCAGCAGGCCACGTTCAGGATACAATGAGCAGTTCTTC
once	.	TRBV7-9	TRBJ2-3	CASSSQDTQYF	TGTGCCAGCAGCTCCCAAGATACGCAGTATTTT
few	.	TRBV5-6	TRBJ2-7	CASSLQGGAGEQYF	TGTGCCAGCAGCTTGCAGGGGGGCGCGGGGGAGCAGTACTTC
.	.	TRBV2	TRBJ1-2	CASRGDGRTRGGYTF	TGTGCCAGCAGAGGGGATGGGAGGACCCGGGGAGGCTACACCTTC
few	TRBD2	TRBV2	TRBJ2-2	CASSALAGTNTGELFF	TGTGCCAGCAGTGCTCTAGCGGGAACGAACACCGGGGAGCTGTTTTTT
.	.	TRBV11-2	TRBJ2-7	CASSLHPGRGAFGYEQYF	TGTGCCAGCAGCTTACACCCCGGCAGGGGCGCCTTTGGATACGAGCAGTACTTC
few	TRBD1	TRBV19	TRBJ1-2	CASSDRGRGYTF	TGTGCCAGTAGTGACAGGGGAAGAGGCTACACCTTC
.	.	TRBV28	TRBJ1-1	CASSLQFRREAFF	TGTGCCAGCAGTTTACAGTTCCGCCGTGAAGCTTTCTTT
.	.	TRBV12-3/TRBV12-4	TRBJ2-6	CASENSGANVLTF	TGTGCCAGCGAGAATTCTGGGGCCAACGTCCTGACTTTC
few	.	TRBV7-2	TRBJ1-5	CASSLALNQPQHF	TGTGCCAGCAGCTTGGCTCTGAATCAGCCCCAGCATTTT
.	.	TRBV19	TRBJ1-6	CASSIYGSTSKYNGPPLHF	TGTGCCAGTAGTATATACGGGTCTACCTCAAAATACAATGGTCCACCCCTCCACTTT
.	.	TRBV27	TRBJ2-3	CASSPRQILTDTQFF	TGTGCCAGCAGCCCCCGACAGATACTCACAGATACGCAGTTTTTT
.	TRBD1	TRBV5-1	TRBJ2-2	CASSLPGQGNTGELFF	TGCGCCAGCAGCCTGCCTGGACAGGGAAACACCGGGGAGCTGTTTTTT
once	TRBD1	TRBV24-1	TRBJ1-1	CATSESGGMTEAFF	TGTGCCACCAGTGAGTCAGGGGGTATGACTGAAGCTTTCTTT
.	TRBD1	TRBV7-6	TRBJ2-5	CASSAWDRRGETQYF	TGTGCCAGCAGCGCCTGGGACAGGCGGGGAGAGACCCAGTACTTC
.	.	TRBV3-1/TRBV3-2	TRBJ1-4	CASSQRTNNEKLFF	TGTGCCAGCAGCCAAAGGACTAATAATGAAAAACTGTTTTTT
.	TRBD1	TRBV19	TRBJ1-5	CASSILTGVDQPQHF	TGTGCCAGTAGTATCTTGACAGGGGTCGATCAGCCCCAGCATTTT
.	.	TRBV3-1/TRBV3-2	TRBJ1-6	CASSQGSRKHNSPLHF	TGTGCCAGCAGCCAGGGCAGCAGAAAGCATAATTCACCCCTCCACTTT
.	.	TRBV19	TRBJ1-2	CASSPGVYGYTF	TGTGCCAGTAGTCCGGGAGTCTATGGCTACACCTTC